The 20 T cell receptor beta chains reported below all come from one sample, sequenced in a study of T cells after yellow fever vaccination. TCRdb reanalysed the 5' RACE reads using MiXCR and keeps one entry per CDR3 protein. The profile shows 300,000 or so distinct CDR3 sequences, approximately 13% of them singletons. The material sequenced was CD4+ T cells sorted from PBMCs, taken 45 days after the yellow fever booster vaccination. These receptors came from a man younger than 40 who received the YFV17D yellow fever vaccine.

The chain is built from TRBV4-3 and TRBJ2-7; 12 nucleotides line up with TRBD2. The V gene's germline CDR1 is LGHNA and CDR2 YSLEER. The CDR3 is 16 residues long. The trim removed 0 bases at V and 4 bases at J, leaving 4 bases unmatched. CDR3 sequence: CASSQDGLAGFYEQYF. Here the CDR3 DNA reads TGCGCCAGCAGCCAAGATGGACTAGCGGGATTTTACGAGCAGTACTTC.

V usage is TRBV7-2 and J usage is TRBJ2-1; TRBD1 might be the D (7 bases). CDR3 size: 14 residues. Germline V lookup: CDR1 SGHTA, CDR2 FQGNSA. V was pared by 4 bases and J by 9 bases, with 16 bases between. The CDR3 nucleotides are TGTGCCAGCAGCTGGACGACAGGGACTTTTGAGCAGTTCTTC. Translated: CASSWTTGTFEQFF.

The chain is built from TRBV5-1 and TRBJ1-4; TRBD1 is a possible D gene (6 bases). The germline V and J ends were trimmed by 3 bases and 6 bases, with 15 bases remaining between them. Germline-derived CDR1 and CDR2 are SGHRS and YFSETQ. The CDR3 spans 15 residues. This chain's CDR3 is CASSSSQGGDEKLFF. The CDR3, as DNA: TGCGCCAGCAGCTCGTCACAGGGAGGAGATGAAAAACTGTTTTTT.

In this sample, this clonotype turned up many times. The chain is built from TRBV15 and TRBJ2-1, with D hard to call. The V gene lost 1 base and the J gene lost 0 bases, with 10 bases spanning the gap. The germline CDR1 and CDR2 sequences are LNHNV and YYDKDF (reference sequence). The CDR3 extends over 16 amino acids. CDR3 loop: CATSRGDSSSYNEQFF. Written as DNA, the CDR3 is TGTGCCACCAGCAGAGGAGACTCCAGCTCCTACAATGAGCAGTTCTTC.

The sample holds many counts of this clonotype. In DNA form, the CDR3 reads TGTGCCAGCTCATCCGGACAGGTCATGGGGCCCACTGAAGCTTTCTTT. This encodes CASSSGQVMGPTEAFF. The genes are TRBV18 and TRBJ1-1, with 7 bases aligning to TRBD1. CDR1 is KGHSH and CDR2 is LQKENI in the germline V gene. The trim removed 5 bases at V and 4 bases at J, leaving 13 bases unmatched. The CDR3 contains 16 residues. The full variable domain, completed using reference TRBV18 and TRBJ1-1, is NAGVMQNPRHLVRRRGQEARLRCSPMKGHSHVYWYRQLPEEGLKFMVYLQKENIIDESGMPKERFSAEFPKEGPSILRIQQVVRGDSAAYFCASSSGQVMGPTEAFFGQGTRLTVV.

The chain employs TRBV7-8 and TRBJ1-5; TRBD1 matches at 7 bases. The CDR3 has 14 residues. Germline V gene sequence: CDR1 SGHVS, CDR2 FQNEAQ. Unmatched junction bases numbered 5, after V lost 5 bases and J lost 4 bases. The CDR3 DNA reads as TGTGCCAGCAGCGAGGGACAGAGAAATCAGCCCCAGCATTTT. Translating gives CASSEGQRNQPQHF.

The sample holds a few counts of this clonotype. The CDR3 nucleotides read TGTGCCAGCATTGGTAAGGGTAGGTACGAGCAGTACTTC. It yields the protein CASIGKGRYEQYF. This sequence joins TRBV28 and TRBJ2-7; D gene uncertain. The CDR3 has 13 residues. The V end was cut by 7 bases, the J end by 4 bases, with 14 bases between. The germline CDR1 and CDR2 sequences are MDHEN and SYDVKM.

The chain carries TRBV5-1 and TRBJ2-1, with D perhaps matching TRBD2 (6 bases). Between the trimmed V and J ends, which lost 3 bases and 2 bases, there was a span of 12 bases. Germline CDR1 reads SGHRS; CDR2 reads YFSETQ. The CDR3 consists of 15 residues. The CDR3 DNA reads as TGCGCCAGCAGCTCCGGGAGCGGCACCTACAATGAGCAGTTCTTC. It is translated as CASSSGSGTYNEQFF.

The table lists this clonotype with a few counts. The J gene is TRBJ1-2, the V gene TRBV9; 11 bases line up with TRBD1. The CDR3 contains 14 residues. From germline, CDR1 is SGDLS and CDR2 YYNGEE. With 4 bases clipped from V and 8 bases from J, the junction kept 7 bases outside the gene matches. For the CDR3, the DNA is TGTGCCAGCAGCACCGGGACAGGGGGGATCGGCTACACCTTC. Translated: CASSTGTGGIGYTF.

V gene TRBV5-1 combines with J gene TRBJ2-7; D is perhaps TRBD1 (6 bases). Trimming left V 0 bases short and J 3 bases short, with 19 bases between. The CDR3 has 17 residues. The germline V gene encodes CDR1 SGHRS and CDR2 YFSETQ. The CDR3 sequence: CASSLGPPGHTNYEQYF. In DNA, the CDR3 is TGCGCCAGCAGCTTGGGACCCCCGGGACACACCAACTACGAGCAGTACTTC.

This clonotype was found many times. V and J are TRBV7-2 and TRBJ2-3, with TRBD1 identical over 7 bases. V shed 5 bases, J shed 1 base, and the junction held 3 bases outside the gene matches. Germline V gene lookup returns CDR1 SGHTA and CDR2 FQGNSA. The CDR3 contains 14 residues. The CDR3 DNA is TGTGCCAGCAGCCCACAGGGGCGCACAGATACGCAGTATTTT. It encodes CASSPQGRTDTQYF.

This chain links TRBV15 with TRBJ2-1; no definite D call. Looked up from germline, CDR1 is LNHNV and CDR2 is YYDKDF (reference sequence). Trimming cost V 5 bases and J 5 bases, with 13 bases left between them. The CDR3 sequence is 14 residues long. The CDR3, as DNA: TGTGCCACCAGCCCCCCCCTGCCTCACAATGAGCAGTTCTTC. Its protein product is CATSPPLPHNEQFF.

The chain uses TRBV9 and TRBJ2-3, with 10 bases matching TRBD1. V dropped 2 bases and J dropped 4; count of bases not matched to a gene: 10. CDR3 length equals 17 residues. Per the germline V gene, CDR1 is SGDLS and CDR2 is YYNGEE. The CDR3 loop reads CASSVRADRGTADTQYF. CDR3 DNA sequence: TGTGCCAGCAGCGTCCGGGCGGACAGGGGGACTGCAGATACGCAGTATTTT.

This clonotype showed up just a few times. This chain joins TRBV12-3 or TRBV12-4 and TRBJ2-1; D may be TRBD2 (5 bases). The germline V and J ends were trimmed by 5 bases and 7 bases, with 15 bases remaining between them. The CDR3 has 14 amino acids. As DNA, the CDR3 is TGTGCCAGCAGTCGTTTACTAGGTTTGAATGAGCAGTTCTTC. This codes for CASSRLLGLNEQFF.

This clonotype showed up just a few times. This chain uses TRBV29-1 with TRBJ2-1; TRBD2 aligns across 10 bases. Germline loops: CDR1 SQVTM, CDR2 ANQGSEA. V lost 1 base, J lost 3 bases, and 12 bases stayed unmatched. The CDR3 spans 18 residues. CDR3 DNA: TGCAGCGTTGAAGGCCACGGGACTAGCGAAGGGGGCTACAATGAGCAGTTCTTC. It specifies CSVEGHGTSEGGYNEQFF.

V and J are TRBV7-9 and TRBJ1-2; TRBD1 matches at 10 bases. CDR3 length equals 13 residues. With V trimmed by 11 bases and J by 4 bases, 7 bases remained unmatched. Germline CDR1 and CDR2: SEHNR and FQNEAQ (reference sequence). CDR3 DNA: TGTGCCGGGGGGACAGGGGCAGTCTATGGCTACACCTTC. This translates into CAGGTGAVYGYTF.

J is TRBJ1-5 and V is TRBV29-1; D is possibly TRBD1 (5 bases). V was shortened by 4 bases and J by 5 bases, with 6 bases between the two germline ends. The CDR3 spans 11 residues. CDR1 SQVTM and CDR2 ANQGSEA come from the germline V gene. The CDR3 is CSVGGDQPQHF. CDR3 nucleotide sequence: TGCAGCGTTGGGGGGGATCAGCCCCAGCATTTT.

V and J are TRBV5-1 and TRBJ2-5; D gene unclear. In germline, CDR1 is SGHRS, CDR2 YFSETQ. This CDR3 region has 14 residues. V lost 0 bases and J 5 bases, leaving 11 bases between the germline ends. This chain's CDR3 is CASSLGGAWETQYF. The CDR3 nucleotides are TGCGCCAGCAGCTTGGGAGGAGCCTGGGAGACCCAGTACTTC.

This clonotype was observed a handful of times. The chain carries TRBV5-6 and TRBJ2-3; 8 positions match TRBD2. Unmatched junction bases numbered 16, after V lost 3 bases and J lost 4 bases. The germline CDR1 and CDR2 sequences are SGHDT and YYEEEE. The CDR3 covers 18 residues. The CDR3 loop reads CASSSTGGAREVADTQYF. In DNA form, the CDR3 reads TGTGCCAGCAGCTCCACCGGGGGGGCCAGGGAGGTGGCAGATACGCAGTATTTT. Using reference TRBV5-6 and TRBJ2-3 for the parts outside the CDR3, the full variable domain is DAGVTQSPTHLIKTRGQQVTLRCSPKSGHDTVSWYQQALGQGPQFIFQYYEEEERQRGNFPDRFSGHQFPNYSSELNVNALLLGDSALYLCASSSTGGAREVADTQYFGPGTRLTVL.

This sequence joins TRBV29-1 and TRBJ2-5; D may correspond to TRBD1 or TRBD2 (5 bases each). Germline values: CDR1 SQVTM, CDR2 ANQGSEA. Between the trimmed V and J ends, which lost 6 bases and 7 bases, there was a span of 21 bases. This CDR3 has 14 residues. The CDR3 DNA is TGCAGCGTCGACCCCGGGGCCTCGGGGAGGACCCAGTACTTC. Translation gives CSVDPGASGRTQYF.